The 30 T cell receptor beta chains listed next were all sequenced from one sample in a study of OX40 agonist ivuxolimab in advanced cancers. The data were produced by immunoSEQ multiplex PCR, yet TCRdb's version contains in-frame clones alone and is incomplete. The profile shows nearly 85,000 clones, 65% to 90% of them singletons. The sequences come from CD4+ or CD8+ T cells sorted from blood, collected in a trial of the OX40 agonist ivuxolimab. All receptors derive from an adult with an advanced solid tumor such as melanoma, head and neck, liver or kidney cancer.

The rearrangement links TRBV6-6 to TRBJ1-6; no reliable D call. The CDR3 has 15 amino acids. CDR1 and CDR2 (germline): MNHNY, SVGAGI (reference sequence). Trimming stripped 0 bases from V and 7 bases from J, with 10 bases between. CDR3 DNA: TGTGCCAGCAGTTACTCGAGTCGGATAAATTCACCCCTCCACTTT. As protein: CASSYSSRINSPLHF.

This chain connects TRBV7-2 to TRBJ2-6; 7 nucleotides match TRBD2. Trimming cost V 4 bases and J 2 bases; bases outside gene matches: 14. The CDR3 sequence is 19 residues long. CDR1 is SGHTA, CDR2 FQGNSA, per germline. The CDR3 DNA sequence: TGTGCCAGCAGCTCTTCCGGGTCTGTGGGGAGGGCTGGGGCCAACGTCCTGACTTTC. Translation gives CASSSSGSVGRAGANVLTF. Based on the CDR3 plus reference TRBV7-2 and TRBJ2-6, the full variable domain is GAGVSQSPSNKVTEKGKDVELRCDPISGHTALYWYRQSLGQGLEFLIYFQGNSAPDKSGLPSDRFSAERTGGSVSTLTIQRTQQEDSAVYLCASSSSGSVGRAGANVLTFGAGSRLTVL.

Written as DNA, the CDR3 is TGTGCCAGCAGTGAATCTCAGGGGATCAATCAGCCCCAGCATTTT. Translating gives CASSESQGINQPQHF. The chain combines TRBV27 with TRBJ1-5, with a possible D match to TRBD1 (6 bases). This CDR3 region has 15 residues. Trimming shortened V by 5 bases and J by 3 bases, and 14 bases separated the two germline ends. Germline-derived CDR1 and CDR2 are MNHEY and SMNVEV (reference sequence).

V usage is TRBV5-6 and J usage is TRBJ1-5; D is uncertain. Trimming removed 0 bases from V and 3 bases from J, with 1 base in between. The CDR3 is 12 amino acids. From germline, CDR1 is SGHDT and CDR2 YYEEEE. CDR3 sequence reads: CASSLDNQPQHF. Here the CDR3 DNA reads TGTGCCAGCAGCTTGGACAATCAGCCCCAGCATTTT.

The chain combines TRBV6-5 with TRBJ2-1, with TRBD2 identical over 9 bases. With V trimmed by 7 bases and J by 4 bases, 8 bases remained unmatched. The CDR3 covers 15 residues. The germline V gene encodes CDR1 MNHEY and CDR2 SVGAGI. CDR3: CASTGAGGPYNEQFF. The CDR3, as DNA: TGTGCCAGCACAGGAGCGGGGGGACCTTACAATGAGCAGTTCTTC.

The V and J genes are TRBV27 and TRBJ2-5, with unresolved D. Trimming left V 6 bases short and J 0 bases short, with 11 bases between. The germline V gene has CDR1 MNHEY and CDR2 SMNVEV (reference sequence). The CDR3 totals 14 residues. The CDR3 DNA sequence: TGTGCCAGCAGGGTTGATGTGGACCAAGAGACCCAGTACTTC. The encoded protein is CASRVDVDQETQYF.

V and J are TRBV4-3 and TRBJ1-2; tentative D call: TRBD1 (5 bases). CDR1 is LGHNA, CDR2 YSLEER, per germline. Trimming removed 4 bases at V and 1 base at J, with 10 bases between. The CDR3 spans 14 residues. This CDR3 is CASSPETVNYGYTF. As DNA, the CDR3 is TGCGCCAGCAGCCCCGAGACAGTTAACTATGGCTACACCTTC.

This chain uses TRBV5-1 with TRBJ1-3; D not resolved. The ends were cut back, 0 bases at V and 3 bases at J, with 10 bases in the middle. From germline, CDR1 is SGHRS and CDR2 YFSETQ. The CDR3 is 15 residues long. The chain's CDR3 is CASSLGKGNGNTIYF. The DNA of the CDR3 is TGCGCCAGCAGCTTGGGGAAGGGTAATGGAAACACCATATATTTT. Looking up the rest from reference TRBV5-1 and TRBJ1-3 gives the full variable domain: KAGVTQTPRYLIKTRGQQVTLSCSPISGHRSVSWYQQTPGQGLQFLFEYFSETQRNKGNFPGRFSGRQFSNSRSEMNVSTLELGDSALYLCASSLGKGNGNTIYFGEGSWLTVV.

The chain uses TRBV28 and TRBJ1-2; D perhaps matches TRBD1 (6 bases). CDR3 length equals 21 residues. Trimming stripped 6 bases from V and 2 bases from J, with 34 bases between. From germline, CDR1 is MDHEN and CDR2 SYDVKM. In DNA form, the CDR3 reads TGTGCCAGCAGCACCGCAGTACGAGGGGGTAGAGGACACATAGGCAACTATGGCTACACCTTC. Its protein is CASSTAVRGGRGHIGNYGYTF.

The CDR3 loop reads CASSEVEAYNSPLHF. Written as DNA, the CDR3 is TGTGCCAGCAGTGAAGTCGAGGCGTATAATTCACCCCTCCACTTT. The chain uses TRBV2 and TRBJ1-6; D gene ambiguous. This CDR3 has 15 amino acids. Germline V gene sequence: CDR1 SNHLY, CDR2 FYNNEI. The V gene lost 1 base and the J gene lost 4 bases, with 8 bases spanning the gap.

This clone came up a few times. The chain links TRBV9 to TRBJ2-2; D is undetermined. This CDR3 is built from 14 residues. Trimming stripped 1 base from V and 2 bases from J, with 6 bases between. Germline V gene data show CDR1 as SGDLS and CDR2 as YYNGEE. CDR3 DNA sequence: TGTGCCAGCAGCGTATACATAAACACCGGGGAGCTGTTTTTT. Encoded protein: CASSVYINTGELFF. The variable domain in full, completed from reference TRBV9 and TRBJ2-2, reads DSGVTQTPKHLITATGQRVTLRCSPRSGDLSVYWYQQSLDQGLQFLIQYYNGEERAKGNILERFSAQQFPDLHSELNLSSLELGDSALYFCASSVYINTGELFFGEGSRLTVL.

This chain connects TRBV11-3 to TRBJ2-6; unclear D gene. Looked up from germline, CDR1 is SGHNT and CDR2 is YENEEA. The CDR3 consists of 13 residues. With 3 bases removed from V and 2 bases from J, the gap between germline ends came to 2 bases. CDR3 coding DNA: TGTGCCAGCAGCTTCCCTGGGGCCAACGTCCTGACTTTC. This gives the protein CASSFPGANVLTF.

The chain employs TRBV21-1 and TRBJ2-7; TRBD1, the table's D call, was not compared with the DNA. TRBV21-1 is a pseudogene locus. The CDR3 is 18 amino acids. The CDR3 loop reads CASSKKGIRDRGFYEQYF. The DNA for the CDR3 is TGTGCCAGCAGCAAAAAAGGAATCCGGGACAGGGGATTCTACGAGCAGTACTTC.

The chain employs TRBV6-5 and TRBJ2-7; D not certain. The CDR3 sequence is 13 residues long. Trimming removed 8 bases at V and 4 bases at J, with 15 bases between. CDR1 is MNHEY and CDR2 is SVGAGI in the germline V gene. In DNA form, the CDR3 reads TGTGCCAGCTCCTACCGAGTTCAGTACGAGCAGTACTTC. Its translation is CASSYRVQYEQYF.

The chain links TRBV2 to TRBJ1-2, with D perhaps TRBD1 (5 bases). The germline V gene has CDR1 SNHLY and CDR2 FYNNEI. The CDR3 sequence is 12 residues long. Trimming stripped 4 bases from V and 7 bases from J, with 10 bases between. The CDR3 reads CASSGAGPGYTF. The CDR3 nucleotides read TGTGCCAGCAGTGGGGCAGGGCCTGGCTACACCTTC.

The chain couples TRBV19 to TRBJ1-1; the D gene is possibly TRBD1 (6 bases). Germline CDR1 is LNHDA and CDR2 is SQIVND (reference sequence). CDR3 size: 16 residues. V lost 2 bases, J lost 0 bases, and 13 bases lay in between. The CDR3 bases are TGTGCCAGTAGTATATCAGGGGCCCGAATGAACACTGAAGCTTTCTTT. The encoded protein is CASSISGARMNTEAFF.

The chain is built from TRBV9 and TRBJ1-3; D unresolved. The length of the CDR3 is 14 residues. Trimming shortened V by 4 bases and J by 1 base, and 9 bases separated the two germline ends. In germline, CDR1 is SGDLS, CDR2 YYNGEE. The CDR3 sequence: CASSKRESGNTIYF. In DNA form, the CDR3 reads TGTGCCAGCAGCAAAAGGGAGTCTGGAAACACCATATATTTT.

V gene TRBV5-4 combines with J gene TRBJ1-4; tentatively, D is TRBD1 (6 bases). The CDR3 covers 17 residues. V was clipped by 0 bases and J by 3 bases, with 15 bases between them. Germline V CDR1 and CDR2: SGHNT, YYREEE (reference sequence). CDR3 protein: CASSLAGDGSSNEKLFF. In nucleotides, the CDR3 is TGTGCCAGCAGCTTGGCAGGGGACGGATCCTCTAATGAAAAACTGTTTTTT. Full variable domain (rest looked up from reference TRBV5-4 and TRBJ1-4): ETGVTQSPTHLIKTRGQQVTLRCSSQSGHNTVSWYQQALGQGPQFIFQYYREEENGRGNFPPRFSGLQFPNYSSELNVNALELDDSALYLCASSLAGDGSSNEKLFFGSGTQLSVL.

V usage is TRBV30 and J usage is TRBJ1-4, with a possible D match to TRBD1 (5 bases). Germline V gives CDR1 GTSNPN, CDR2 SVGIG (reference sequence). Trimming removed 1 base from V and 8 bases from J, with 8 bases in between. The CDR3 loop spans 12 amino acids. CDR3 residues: CAWSAGGEKLFF. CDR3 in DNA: TGTGCCTGGAGTGCTGGGGGAGAAAAACTGTTTTTT.

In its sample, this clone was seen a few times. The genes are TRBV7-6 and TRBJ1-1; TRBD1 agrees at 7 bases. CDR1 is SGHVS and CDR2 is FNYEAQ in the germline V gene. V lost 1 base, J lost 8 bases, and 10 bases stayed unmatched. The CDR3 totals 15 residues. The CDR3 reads CASSLGATGSSEAFF. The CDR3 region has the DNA TGTGCCAGCAGCTTAGGGGCGACAGGGTCTAGCGAAGCTTTCTTT.

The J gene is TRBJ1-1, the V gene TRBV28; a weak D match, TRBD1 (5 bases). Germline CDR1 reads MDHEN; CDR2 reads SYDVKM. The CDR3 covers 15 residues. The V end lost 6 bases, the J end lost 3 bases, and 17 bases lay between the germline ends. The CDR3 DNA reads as TGTGCCAGCAGCCAACCCGGGACCGTGGACACTGAAGCTTTCTTT. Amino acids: CASSQPGTVDTEAFF.

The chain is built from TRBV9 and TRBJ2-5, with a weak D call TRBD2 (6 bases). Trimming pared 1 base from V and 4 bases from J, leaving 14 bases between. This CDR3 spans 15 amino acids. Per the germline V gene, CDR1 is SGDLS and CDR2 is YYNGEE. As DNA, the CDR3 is TGTGCCAGCAGCGTATTTCATACTAGCCGAGAGACCCAGTACTTC. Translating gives CASSVFHTSRETQYF.

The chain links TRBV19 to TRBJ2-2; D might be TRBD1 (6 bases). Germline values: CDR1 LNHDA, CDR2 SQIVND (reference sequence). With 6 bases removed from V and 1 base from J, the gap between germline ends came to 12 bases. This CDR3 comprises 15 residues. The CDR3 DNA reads TGTGCCAGTAGGATGGGACAACAGAACACCGGGGAGCTGTTTTTT. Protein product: CASRMGQQNTGELFF. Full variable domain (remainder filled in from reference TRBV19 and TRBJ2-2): DGGITQSPKYLFRKEGQNVTLSCEQNLNHDAMYWYRQDPGQGLRLIYYSQIVNDFQKGDIAEGYSVSREKKESFPLTVTSAQKNPTAFYLCASRMGQQNTGELFFGEGSRLTVL.

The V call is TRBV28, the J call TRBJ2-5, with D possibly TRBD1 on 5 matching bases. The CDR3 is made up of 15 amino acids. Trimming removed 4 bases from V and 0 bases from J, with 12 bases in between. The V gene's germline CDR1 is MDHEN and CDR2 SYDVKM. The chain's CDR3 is CASSYDSRYQETQYF. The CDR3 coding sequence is TGTGCCAGCAGTTACGACAGCCGATACCAAGAGACCCAGTACTTC.

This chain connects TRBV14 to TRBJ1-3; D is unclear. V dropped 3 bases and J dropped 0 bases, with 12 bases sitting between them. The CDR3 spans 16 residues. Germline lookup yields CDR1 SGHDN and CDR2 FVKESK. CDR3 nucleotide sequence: TGTGCCAGCAGCCAGGTGATTGGGTTCTCTGGAAACACCATATATTTT. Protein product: CASSQVIGFSGNTIYF.

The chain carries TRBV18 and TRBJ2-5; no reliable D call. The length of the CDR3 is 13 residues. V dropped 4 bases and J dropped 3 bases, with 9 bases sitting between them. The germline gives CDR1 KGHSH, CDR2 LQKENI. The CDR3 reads CASSLRLEETQYF. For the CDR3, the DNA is TGTGCCAGCTCACTACGATTGGAAGAGACCCAGTACTTC.

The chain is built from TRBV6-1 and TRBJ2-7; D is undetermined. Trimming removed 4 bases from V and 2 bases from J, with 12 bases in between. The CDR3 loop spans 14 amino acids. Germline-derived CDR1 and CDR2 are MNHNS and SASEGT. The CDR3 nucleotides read TGTGCCAGCAGTGCCCCGTGGACCCCCTACGAGCAGTACTTC. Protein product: CASSAPWTPYEQYF.

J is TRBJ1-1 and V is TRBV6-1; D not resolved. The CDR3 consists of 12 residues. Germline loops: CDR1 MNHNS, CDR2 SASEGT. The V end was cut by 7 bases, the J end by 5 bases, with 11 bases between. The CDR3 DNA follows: TGTGCCAGCAATTTATGGAGGACTGAAGCTTTCTTT. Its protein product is CASNLWRTEAFF.

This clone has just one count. The CDR3 spells CAFDRARGYTF. CDR3 sequence (DNA): TGTGCCTTCGACAGGGCTAGAGGCTACACCTTC. The chain has TRBV30 and TRBJ1-2; the match to TRBD1 covers 7 bases. Germline CDR1 GTSNPN, CDR2 SVGIG (reference sequence). With 7 bases clipped from V and 8 bases from J, the junction kept 7 bases outside the gene matches. The CDR3 contains 11 residues.

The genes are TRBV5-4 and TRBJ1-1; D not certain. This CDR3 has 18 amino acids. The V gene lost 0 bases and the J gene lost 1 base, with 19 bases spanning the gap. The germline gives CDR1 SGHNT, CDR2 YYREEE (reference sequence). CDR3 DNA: TGTGCCAGCAGCTTGGCCGGCCGGGCCTCAGCCGGGAACACTGAAGCTTTCTTT. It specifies CASSLAGRASAGNTEAFF.